The clone carrying this T cell receptor (beta chain) was recorded many times. The antigen remains undetermined. These data originate in a study of T cell repertoires in cytomegalovirus infection. Overall study context: CMV infection and matching HLA type were both indicated by public TCR beta signatures. Study observations and caveats: HLA-C-restricted CMV-specific TCR beta clonotypes were dominant in the ex vivo response. The study identified carriers of CMV plus the relevant HLA from cumulative public TCR beta family frequency.

TCRdb independently ran MiXCR on the reads; one entry per CDR3 protein. The top ten hold approximately 18% of the sample, which has 150,000 to 200,000 distinct CDR3 sequences, 15% to 20% seen once. Trimming took 5 bases from V and 0 from J, leaving 12 bases between them. Germline V gene data show CDR1 as SGHTA and CDR2 as FQGNSA. This CDR3 contains 15 residues. The genes are TRBV7-2 and TRBJ2-3, with D possibly called TRBD1 or TRBD2 (5 bases each). The TCR originated in a human donor in good health (CMV status not recorded). Some clones in this sample may be carry-over from other donors' samples. The sample consisted of CD8+ T cells from PBMCs. The CDR3 sequence is CASSPRGTSTDTQYF. The CDR3 DNA is TGTGCCAGCAGCCCGAGGGGAACTAGCACAGATACGCAGTATTTT.